The TCR beta chain described here comes from a study of T cells in Graves' hyperthyroidism and ophthalmopathy. The source material, RNA transcripts, was used to amplify TCR beta CDR3 regions. The HTBI primer set drove a first-round RT-PCR of the TCR CDR3. TCRdb used MiXCR to reprocess the multiplex PCR reads, holding one entry per CDR3 protein. Here the sample spans approximately 510,000 distinct CDR3 sequences, 40% to 50% being singletons. Clinical symptoms, serum thyroxine, TRAb, thyroid ultrasound and orbital computed tomography established diagnosis. Many counts were recorded for this clonotype. Its target is unknown. Points from the study as a whole: The model foresaw ophthalmopathy a median 6.5 months prior to onset.

Input material: peripheral blood or thyroid tissue (not recorded which). The source of this sequence is an adult woman with Graves' disease, either hyperthyroidism or ophthalmopathy (not recorded which).

The DNA for the CDR3 is TGTGCCAGCAGCGTAGCCCAAACAGGGACGGATGGCTACACCTTC. Encoded protein: CASSVAQTGTDGYTF. The chain couples TRBV9 to TRBJ1-2; the D gene is possibly TRBD1 (6 bases). Germline V gives CDR1 SGDLS, CDR2 YYNGEE. The CDR3 loop spans 15 amino acids. Trimming took 0 bases from V and 6 from J, leaving 15 bases between them.